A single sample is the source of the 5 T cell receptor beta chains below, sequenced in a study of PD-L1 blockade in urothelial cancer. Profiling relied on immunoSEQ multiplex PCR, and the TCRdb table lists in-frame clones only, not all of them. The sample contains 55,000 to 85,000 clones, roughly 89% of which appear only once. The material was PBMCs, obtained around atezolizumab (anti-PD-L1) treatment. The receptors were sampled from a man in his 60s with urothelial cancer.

The CDR3 bases are TGTGCCAGCAGTTCCTACTCGACAATCACCGGGGAGCTGTTTTTT. This translates into CASSSYSTITGELFF. The chain couples TRBV28 to TRBJ2-2; no clear D. Germline CDR1 MDHEN, CDR2 SYDVKM. The CDR3 sequence is 15 residues long. V shed 4 bases and J shed 4 bases, with 13 bases lying between them.

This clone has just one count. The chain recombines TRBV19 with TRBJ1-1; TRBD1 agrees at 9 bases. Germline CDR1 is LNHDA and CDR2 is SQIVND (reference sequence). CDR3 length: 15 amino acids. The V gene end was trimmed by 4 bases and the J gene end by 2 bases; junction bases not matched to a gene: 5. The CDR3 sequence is CASSKGQGSNTEAFF. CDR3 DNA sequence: TGTGCCAGTAGTAAGGGACAGGGATCTAACACTGAAGCTTTCTTT.

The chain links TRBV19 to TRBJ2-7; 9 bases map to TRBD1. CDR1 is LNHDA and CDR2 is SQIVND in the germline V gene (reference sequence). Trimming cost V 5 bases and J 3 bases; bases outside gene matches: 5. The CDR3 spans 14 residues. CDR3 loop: CASSPETGGYEQYF. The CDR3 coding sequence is TGTGCCAGTAGTCCAGAGACAGGGGGCTACGAGCAGTACTTC.

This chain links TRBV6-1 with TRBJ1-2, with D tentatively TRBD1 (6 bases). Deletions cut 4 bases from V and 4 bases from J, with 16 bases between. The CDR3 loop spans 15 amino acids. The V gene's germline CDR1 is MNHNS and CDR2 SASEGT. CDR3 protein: CASSAGSGQTYGYTF. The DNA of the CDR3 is TGTGCCAGCAGTGCCGGCTCGGGACAAACCTATGGCTACACCTTC.

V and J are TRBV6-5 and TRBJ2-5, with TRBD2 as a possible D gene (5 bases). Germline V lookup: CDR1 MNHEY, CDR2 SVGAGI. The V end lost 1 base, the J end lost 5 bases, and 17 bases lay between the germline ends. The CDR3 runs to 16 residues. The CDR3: CASSYYSSGSGETQYF. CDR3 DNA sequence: TGTGCCAGCAGTTACTACAGCTCGGGGTCTGGGGAGACCCAGTACTTC.